Following are 24 T cell receptor beta chains from one sample sequenced in a study of regulatory T cells in long-lasting Graves disease. The time point here: newly diagnosed GD, antithyroid drugs for less than 3 months. PBMC-extracted RNA yielded the TCR library. Library construction for TCR beta used iRepertoire HTBI primers and Arm-PCR of CDR3 regions. TCRdb called the multiplex PCR reads again in MiXCR, with one record for every CDR3 protein. This table has about 470,000 distinct CDR3 sequences, around 15% appearing once. The same specimen was also included in a second study, on T cells in Graves' hyperthyroidism and ophthalmopathy.

The source was peripheral blood mononuclear cells (PBMCs), collected at new diagnosis, from a patient treated with antithyroid drugs. The receptors come from a man aged 35-49 years with Graves disease.

The chain is built from TRBV15 and TRBJ2-5; 9 bases line up with TRBD2. The CDR3 loop spans 16 amino acids. The germline V gene has CDR1 LNHNV and CDR2 YYDKDF (reference sequence). J gave up 5 bases and V 1 base, and 8 bases lay outside the gene matches. CDR3 nucleotide sequence: TGTGCCACCAGCAGAGGAAATAGCGGGAGCGTGGAGACCCAGTACTTC. It is translated as CATSRGNSGSVETQYF.

The rearrangement links TRBV9 to TRBJ2-1; weak D call: TRBD2 (5 bases). In germline, CDR1 is SGDLS, CDR2 YYNGEE. Trimming stripped 3 bases from V and 1 base from J, with 14 bases between. This CDR3 has 16 amino acids. The CDR3 sequence is CASSEWPSWSYNEQFF. The DNA for the CDR3 is TGTGCCAGCAGCGAATGGCCTAGCTGGTCCTACAATGAGCAGTTCTTC.

There are a few counts of this clonotype. This may arise from a read error, as a much more abundant clone is one base away. The chain has TRBV11-2 and TRBJ2-7; possibly TRBD2 for D (5 bases). The CDR3 spans 15 residues. The germline gives CDR1 SGHAT, CDR2 FQNNGV. CDR3 nucleotides: TGTGCCTCCCGATTTGGTACGAGGGAGTCCTGCGAGCAGTACTTC. Encoded protein: CASRFGTRESCEQYF. The variable domain in full, completed from reference TRBV11-2 and TRBJ2-7, reads EAGVAQSPRYKIIEKRQSVAFWCNPISGHATLYWYQQILGQGPKLLIQFQNNGVVDDSQLPKDRFSAERLKGVDSTLKIQPAKLEDSAVYLCASRFGTRESCEQYFGPGTRLTVT.

A word on this clonotype: One base away lies a much larger clone, so this may be a sequencing read error. The chain employs TRBV2 and TRBJ2-3; no clear D. Germline values: CDR1 SNHLY, CDR2 FYNNEI. CDR3 length: 12 amino acids. The CDR3 bases are TGTGCCAGCGGTGACAGCACAGATACGCAGTATTTT. It specifies CASGDSTDTQYF.

The chain links TRBV19 to TRBJ2-2; D is unclear. V was shortened by 0 bases and J by 6 bases, with 5 bases between the two germline ends. The CDR3 spans 13 residues. The germline CDR1 and CDR2 sequences are LNHDA and SQIVND (reference sequence). The CDR3 DNA reads TGTGCCAGTAGTATAGATCTGGCCGGGGAGCTGTTTTTT. Translating it yields CASSIDLAGELFF.

Comment on this clonotype: A much more abundant neighbour one base away suggests this may be a read error. The chain is built from TRBV11-2 and TRBJ2-5; 7 nucleotides match TRBD1. The germline gives CDR1 SGHAT, CDR2 FQNNGV. CDR3 length: 16 amino acids. Trimming took 5 bases from V and 9 from J; bases not matched to a gene: 18. The CDR3 nucleotides are TGTGCCAGCAGCCCAGGGGTGGGGTCCAACACAGGGGCCCAGTACTTC. This sequence encodes CASSPGVGSNTGAQYF.

In its sample, this clonotype was seen once. The chain employs TRBV19 and TRBJ1-2; D is ambiguous. This CDR3 has 13 residues. V shed 8 bases and J shed 5 bases, with 15 bases lying between them. Per the germline V gene, CDR1 is LNHDA and CDR2 is SQIVND (reference sequence). CDR3 amino acids: CASGDPGPYGYTF. As DNA, the CDR3 is TGTGCCAGTGGAGATCCGGGCCCGTATGGCTACACCTTC.

On this clonotype: At one end, the junction sequence differs from germline, possibly due to a read error. The genes are TRBV20-1 and TRBJ2-3; TRBD2 matches 11 bases. CDR3 length: 16 residues. CDR1 DFQATT and CDR2 SNEGSKA come from the germline V gene (reference sequence). CDR3 nucleotides: TGCAGTGCTTCCGGGACTAGCGGATCTAGCACAGGTACGCAGTATTTT. It translates to CSASGTSGSSTGTQYF.

In this sample, this clonotype turned up a few times. The J gene is TRBJ2-5, the V gene TRBV20-1; 7 nucleotides align to TRBD1. CDR1 is DFQATT, CDR2 SNEGSKA, per germline (reference sequence). The CDR3 has 12 residues. J was trimmed by 2 bases and V by 7 bases; bases with no gene match: 4. CDR3 DNA sequence: TGCAGTGGAGACAGGGCACAAGAGACCCAGTACTTC. Translation: CSGDRAQETQYF.

This clonotype has ten or more counts. This chain connects TRBV18 to TRBJ2-7; a weak D match, TRBD2 (5 bases). V shed 1 base and J shed 2 bases, with 9 bases lying between them. CDR1 is KGHSH and CDR2 is LQKENI in the germline V gene. The length of the CDR3 is 14 residues. CDR3 DNA: TGTGCCAGCTCACCACAGGACGGGACCTACGAGCAGTACTTC. Translated, it gives CASSPQDGTYEQYF.

In nucleotides, the CDR3 is TGCAGTGCTAGAGATTGGGGGGACAGGGGGCGTAACACTGAAGCTTTCTTT. Protein: CSARDWGDRGRNTEAFF. V gene TRBV20-1 combines with J gene TRBJ1-1; 12 bases fit TRBD1. Germline-derived CDR1 and CDR2 are DFQATT and SNEGSKA (reference sequence). V gave up 0 bases and J gave up 2 bases; unmatched junction bases: 7. The CDR3 covers 17 residues.

There are a few counts of this clonotype. The gene calls are TRBV3-1 and TRBJ2-6; 10 bases align to TRBD1. CDR3 length: 18 residues. With V trimmed by 4 bases and J by 1 base, 7 bases remained unmatched. Germline loops: CDR1 LGHDT, CDR2 YNNKEL (reference sequence). The CDR3 coding sequence is TGTGCCAGCAGCCTCCGGGACAGGGGATTTTCTGGGGCCAACGTCCTGACTTTC. Amino acids: CASSLRDRGFSGANVLTF.

This clonotype came up a few times. The chain joins TRBV19 to TRBJ2-3; no reliable D call. V lost 6 bases and J lost 5, with 12 bases in between. Germline V CDR1 and CDR2: LNHDA, SQIVND (reference sequence). There are 13 residues in the CDR3. Here the CDR3 DNA reads TGTGCCAGTAGACGGAACTCTAAAGATACGCAGTATTTT. It specifies CASRRNSKDTQYF.

V usage is TRBV20-1 and J usage is TRBJ1-2; 9 bases fit TRBD1. Germline V lookup: CDR1 DFQATT, CDR2 SNEGSKA (reference sequence). This CDR3 region has 13 residues. Unmatched junction bases numbered 9, after V lost 5 bases and J lost 8 bases. This CDR3 is CSASEGTGYGYTF. The CDR3 region has the DNA TGCAGTGCTTCTGAAGGGACAGGGTACGGCTACACCTTC.

This clonotype was detected only a few times. The chain uses TRBV9 and TRBJ2-6; D unclear. V gave up 2 bases and J gave up 0 bases, with 6 bases separating them. This CDR3 comprises 15 residues. Germline-derived CDR1 and CDR2 are SGDLS and YYNGEE. Written as DNA, the CDR3 is TGTGCCAGCAGCGTTTCGAGCTCTGGGGCCAACGTCCTGACTTTC. It is translated as CASSVSSSGANVLTF. The full variable domain, with the rest looked up from reference TRBV9 and TRBJ2-6, is DSGVTQTPKHLITATGQRVTLRCSPRSGDLSVYWYQQSLDQGLQFLIQYYNGEERAKGNILERFSAQQFPDLHSELNLSSLELGDSALYFCASSVSSSGANVLTFGAGSRLTVL.

This clonotype has only a few counts. This chain connects TRBV4-2 to TRBJ2-2; the D gene is possibly TRBD1 (6 bases). This CDR3 is 15 amino acids long. The germline V gene encodes CDR1 LGHNA and CDR2 YNFKEQ. Trimming removed 4 bases at V and 2 bases at J, with 11 bases between. The CDR3 bases are TGTGCCAGCAGCCTCCCGACAGGAAACACCGGGGAGCTGTTTTTT. Translation gives CASSLPTGNTGELFF.

The rearrangement joins TRBV7-8 to TRBJ2-7; D not resolved. CDR3 length equals 14 residues. CDR1 SGHVS and CDR2 FQNEAQ come from the germline V gene. Trimming left V 5 bases short and J 5 bases short, with 16 bases between. Written as DNA, the CDR3 is TGTGCCAGCAGCCCTTCATCTAGAGTGGACGAGCAGTACGTC. It encodes CASSPSSRVDEQYV.

This clonotype was observed at least ten times. V usage is TRBV20-1 and J usage is TRBJ1-5; no reliable D call. This CDR3 has 12 amino acids. V gave up 5 bases and J gave up 5 bases, with 10 bases separating them. The V gene's germline CDR1 is DFQATT and CDR2 SNEGSKA (reference sequence). DNA of the CDR3: TGCAGTGCTTGGCCTGGGGATCAGCCCCAGCATTTT. Encoded protein: CSAWPGDQPQHF.

CDR3 region: CASSPVGRGLRAGDYNEQFF. In DNA form, the CDR3 reads TGCGCCAGCAGCCCGGTGGGGAGGGGGCTTCGAGCGGGAGACTACAATGAGCAGTTCTTC. The rearrangement joins TRBV5-1 to TRBJ2-1; tentatively, D is TRBD2 (8 bases). The CDR3 totals 20 residues. V dropped 4 bases and J dropped 3 bases, with 29 bases sitting between them. Germline loops: CDR1 SGHRS, CDR2 YFSETQ. The full variable domain, completed using reference TRBV5-1 and TRBJ2-1, is KAGVTQTPRYLIKTRGQQVTLSCSPISGHRSVSWYQQTPGQGLQFLFEYFSETQRNKGNFPGRFSGRQFSNSRSEMNVSTLELGDSALYLCASSPVGRGLRAGDYNEQFFGPGTRLTVL.

This chain connects TRBV6-5 to TRBJ2-1; 9 nucleotides agree with TRBD1. Germline-derived CDR1 and CDR2 are MNHEY and SVGAGI. This CDR3 has 15 residues. Trimming at V came to 0 bases and at J to 3 bases, leaving 0 bases not matched to a gene. The CDR3 sequence: CASSYSDRGYNEQFF. CDR3 DNA: TGTGCCAGCAGTTACTCGGACAGGGGCTACAATGAGCAGTTCTTC.

The rearrangement links TRBV20-1 to TRBJ2-1; 8 bases are shared with TRBD2. Germline V CDR1 and CDR2: DFQATT, SNEGSKA (reference sequence). Trimming took 6 bases from V and 8 from J; bases not matched to a gene: 9. This CDR3 region has 13 residues. CDR3 loop: CSAEVAGLDEQFF. CDR3 DNA sequence: TGCAGTGCCGAGGTAGCGGGACTGGATGAGCAGTTCTTC.

In its sample, this clonotype was seen many times. The chain recombines TRBV12-3 or TRBV12-4 with TRBJ2-7; D uncertain. V lost 4 bases to trimming and J lost 1 base, with 11 bases between them. This CDR3 spans 14 amino acids. This CDR3 reads CASSSRRISYEQYF. CDR3 in DNA: TGTGCCAGCAGTTCCCGACGGATTTCCTACGAGCAGTACTTC.

This clonotype was seen repeatedly, ten times or more. The V call is TRBV6-5, the J call TRBJ2-7; a weak D match, TRBD1 (5 bases). Germline lookup yields CDR1 MNHEY and CDR2 SVGAGI. V was trimmed by 0 bases and J by 5 bases, leaving 8 bases between them. The CDR3 has 13 residues. CDR3 DNA sequence: TGTGCCAGCAGTTACTCGAACAGGAACGAGCAGTACTTC. Amino acids: CASSYSNRNEQYF.

The rearrangement links TRBV9 to TRBJ1-5; D remains ambiguous. The germline V gene encodes CDR1 SGDLS and CDR2 YYNGEE. The V end lost 2 bases, the J end lost 5 bases, and 14 bases lay between the germline ends. There are 15 residues in the CDR3. CDR3 loop: CASSVTNNRDQPQHF. CDR3 DNA: TGTGCCAGCAGCGTTACCAACAATAGGGATCAGCCCCAGCATTTT.